This T cell receptor beta chain was identified during a study of blood T cell repertoires in COVID-19. CDR1 and CDR2 from the germline V gene are SGDLS and YYNGEE. The length of the CDR3 is 18 residues. The J segment lost 0 bases and the V segment lost 4 bases, leaving 13 bases of the junction unmatched. Data came from immunoSEQ multiplex PCR; TCRdb stores just in-frame clones and leaves some out. The sample has 60,000 to 75,000 clones; approximately 85% are singletons. The V gene is TRBV9, the J gene TRBJ2-1; TRBD1 matches at 7 bases. The sequence derives from a human donor in a cohort sampled during active COVID-19. The specimen sequenced was peripheral blood. CDR3 amino acids: CASSLRPTGASSYNEQFF. The CDR3, as DNA: TGTGCCAGCAGCTTAAGACCCACAGGGGCGAGCTCCTACAATGAGCAGTTCTTC. The variable domain in full, completed from reference TRBV9 and TRBJ2-1, reads DSGVTQTPKHLITATGQRVTLRCSPRSGDLSVYWYQQSLDQGLQFLIQYYNGEERAKGNILERFSAQQFPDLHSELNLSSLELGDSALYFCASSLRPTGASSYNEQFFGPGTRLTVL.